This TCR beta chain was observed in a study of human T cells and chemical hapten exposure. Study-level points and caveats: Among TCRs, those above 1 in 1000 frequency were unaffected by DPC sensitization.

Sample time point: patch test 2, 6 weeks after DPC sensitization. Treatment here: therapeutic diphenylcyclopropenone sensitization with weekly scalp DPC. TCRdb processed the RACE reads anew with MiXCR; each CDR3 protein has one entry. This table has over 100,000 distinct CDR3 sequences, approximately 8.8% appearing once. The table lists this clonotype with many counts. Its matching antigen is unknown. Germline V gene sequence: CDR1 SGHAT, CDR2 FQDESV (reference sequence). This CDR3 region has 14 residues. Trimming took 8 bases from V and 6 from J, leaving 17 bases between them. The chain has TRBV11-1 and TRBJ2-1; D may be TRBD2 (6 bases). Sequences were derived from whole blood, sampled in connection with sensitization to the hapten diphenylcyclopropenone (DPC). This sequence originates from a middle-aged woman with alopecia areata. Some clones in this sample may be carry-over from other donors' samples. This CDR3 reads CASSRMRGLNEQFF. The CDR3 DNA sequence: TGTGCCAGCTCCCGCATGAGGGGACTCAATGAGCAGTTCTTC.